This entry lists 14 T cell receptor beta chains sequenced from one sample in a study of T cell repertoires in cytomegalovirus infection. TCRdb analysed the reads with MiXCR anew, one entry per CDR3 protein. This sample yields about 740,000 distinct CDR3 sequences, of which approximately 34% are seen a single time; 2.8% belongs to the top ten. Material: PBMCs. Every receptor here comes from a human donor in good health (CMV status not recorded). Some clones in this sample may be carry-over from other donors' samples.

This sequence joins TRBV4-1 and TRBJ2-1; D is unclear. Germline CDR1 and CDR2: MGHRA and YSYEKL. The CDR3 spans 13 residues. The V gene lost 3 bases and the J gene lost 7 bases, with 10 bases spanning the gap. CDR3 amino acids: CASSQVGQNEQFF. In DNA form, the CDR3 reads TGCGCCAGCAGCCAGGTCGGTCAGAATGAGCAGTTCTTC.

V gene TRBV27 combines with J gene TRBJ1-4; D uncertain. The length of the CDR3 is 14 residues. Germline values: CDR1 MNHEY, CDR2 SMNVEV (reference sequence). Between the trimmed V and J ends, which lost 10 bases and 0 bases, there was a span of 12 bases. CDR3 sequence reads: CATRRGSTNEKLFF. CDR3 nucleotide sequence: TGTGCCACCAGGCGTGGTTCAACTAATGAAAAACTGTTTTTT.

CDR3 nucleotides: TGTGCCAGCTCACTTGACAGTGGCCAGCTACAAAAACTGTTTTTT. It encodes CASSLDSGQLQKLFF. V is TRBV18 and J is TRBJ1-4; a weak D match, TRBD1 (5 bases). CDR3 size: 15 residues. V gave up 4 bases and J gave up 9 bases, with 18 bases separating them. Germline V gives CDR1 KGHSH, CDR2 LQKENI. Full variable domain (outside the CDR3, taken from reference TRBV18 and TRBJ1-4): NAGVMQNPRHLVRRRGQEARLRCSPMKGHSHVYWYRQLPEEGLKFMVYLQKENIIDESGMPKERFSAEFPKEGPSILRIQQVVRGDSAAYFCASSLDSGQLQKLFFGSGTQLSVL.

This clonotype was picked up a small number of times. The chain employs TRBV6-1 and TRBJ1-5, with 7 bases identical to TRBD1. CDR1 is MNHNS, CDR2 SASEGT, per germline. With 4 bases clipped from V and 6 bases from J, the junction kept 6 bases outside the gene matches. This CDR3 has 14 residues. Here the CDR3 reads CASSANRGGQPQHF. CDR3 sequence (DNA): TGTGCCAGCAGTGCCAACAGGGGAGGTCAGCCCCAGCATTTT.

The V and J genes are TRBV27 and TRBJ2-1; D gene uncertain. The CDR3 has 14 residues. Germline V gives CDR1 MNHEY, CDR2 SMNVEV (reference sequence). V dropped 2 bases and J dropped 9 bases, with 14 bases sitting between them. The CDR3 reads CASSLTPNLGEQFF. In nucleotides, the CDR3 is TGTGCCAGCAGTTTAACCCCTAACCTAGGTGAGCAGTTCTTC.

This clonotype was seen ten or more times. CDR3 sequence (DNA): TGTGCCAGCAGCTCGTACAAGGCCCACGAGCAGTACTTC. Its protein product is CASSSYKAHEQYF. The rearrangement links TRBV7-2 to TRBJ2-7; D remains unclear. There are 13 residues in the CDR3. CDR1 and CDR2 from the germline V gene are SGHTA and FQGNSA. The ends were cut back, 4 bases at V and 5 bases at J, with 12 bases in the middle.

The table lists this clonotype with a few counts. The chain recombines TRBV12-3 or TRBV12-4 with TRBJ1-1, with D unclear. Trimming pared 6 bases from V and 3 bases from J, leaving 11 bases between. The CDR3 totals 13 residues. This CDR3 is CASSLPEYTEAFF. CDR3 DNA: TGTGCCAGCAGCCTCCCGGAATACACTGAAGCTTTCTTT.

CDR3 DNA sequence: TGCAGTGCTAAGACTAGCGGGAGTCCGCACACCGGGGAGCTGTTTTTT. Translated: CSAKTSGSPHTGELFF. The chain joins TRBV20-1 to TRBJ2-2; 12 positions agree with TRBD2. The CDR3 sequence is 16 residues long. V dropped 4 bases and J dropped 3; count of bases not matched to a gene: 6. Germline-derived CDR1 and CDR2 are DFQATT and SNEGSKA (reference sequence).

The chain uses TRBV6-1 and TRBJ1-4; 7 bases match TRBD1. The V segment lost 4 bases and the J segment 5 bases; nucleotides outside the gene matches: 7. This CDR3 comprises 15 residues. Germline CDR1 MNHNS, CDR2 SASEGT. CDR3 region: CASSVGQDRNEKLFF. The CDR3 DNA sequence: TGTGCCAGCAGTGTCGGACAGGACCGAAATGAAAAACTGTTTTTT.

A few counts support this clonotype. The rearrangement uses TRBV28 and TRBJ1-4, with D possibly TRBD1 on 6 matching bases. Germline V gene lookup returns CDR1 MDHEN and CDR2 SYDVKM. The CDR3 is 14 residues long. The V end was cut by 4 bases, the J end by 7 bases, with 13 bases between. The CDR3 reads CASSYTGRGEKLFF. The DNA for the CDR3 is TGTGCCAGCAGTTACACAGGGAGGGGTGAAAAACTGTTTTTT.

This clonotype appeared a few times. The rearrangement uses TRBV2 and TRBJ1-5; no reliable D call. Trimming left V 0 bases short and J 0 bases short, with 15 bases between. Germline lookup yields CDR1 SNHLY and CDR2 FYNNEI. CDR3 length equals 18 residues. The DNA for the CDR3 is TGTGCCAGCAGTGAAGCCGAAGCCAGCTTCTATAGCAATCAGCCCCAGCATTTT. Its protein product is CASSEAEASFYSNQPQHF.

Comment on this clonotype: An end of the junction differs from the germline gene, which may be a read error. The CDR3 is CASSLWDRPNHPQHF. CDR3 DNA: TGTGCCAGCAGTTTATGGGACAGACCGAATCATCCCCAGCATTTT. The genes are TRBV28 and TRBJ1-5, with TRBD1 as a possible D gene (6 bases). This CDR3 is built from 15 residues. Germline-derived CDR1 and CDR2 are MDHEN and SYDVKM.

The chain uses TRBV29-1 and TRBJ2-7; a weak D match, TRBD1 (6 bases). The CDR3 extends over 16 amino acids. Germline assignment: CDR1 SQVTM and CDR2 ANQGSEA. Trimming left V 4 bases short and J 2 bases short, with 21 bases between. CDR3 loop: CSVVTQGPLGPYEQYF. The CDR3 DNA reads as TGCAGCGTTGTTACCCAGGGGCCCCTGGGGCCCTACGAGCAGTACTTC.

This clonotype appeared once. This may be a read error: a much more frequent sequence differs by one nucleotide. As DNA, the CDR3 is TGTGCCAGCAGTTTTGGACCCAGGACTAGCGGGAGATGGAGAGAGACCCAGTACTTC. Translated, it gives CASSFGPRTSGRWRETQYF. The chain carries TRBV12-3 or TRBV12-4 and TRBJ2-5; 13 bases agree with TRBD2. J gave up 4 bases and V 3 bases, and 14 bases lay outside the gene matches. CDR3 size: 19 residues.